The source of this TCR beta chain is a study of blood T cell repertoires in COVID-19. The overall study: Samples representing acute and convalescent COVID-19 were sourced from the United States, Italy and Spain. PBMCs, B-cell-depleted T cells, or T cells provided the cDNA or gDNA that made up the material.

Per the authors' pipeline: Estimated nucleated cell counts came from reference gene primer amplification. Method: immunoSEQ multiplex PCR; TCRdb's copy keeps in-frame clones and lacks some. That table is the source of V, J and clone size, and D and trimming were worked out from the DNA. The top ten clones hold approximately 42% of a sample with 40,000 or so clones, around 82% of them seen once. The CDR3 runs to 15 residues. V shed 0 bases, J shed 6 bases, and the junction held 7 bases outside the gene matches. Germline assignment: CDR1 LGHNA and CDR2 YSLEER. The receptor was derived from a man in his forties or fifties with active or convalescent COVID-19. Sequenced sample: peripheral blood. The J gene is TRBJ2-5, the V gene TRBV4-3; 7 nucleotides align to TRBD2. The CDR3 sequence: CASSQERGEGQTQYF. CDR3 coding DNA: TGCGCCAGCAGCCAAGAACGGGGGGAGGGGCAGACCCAGTACTTC.